These 2 T cell receptor beta chains originate from one sample sequenced in a study of blood T cell repertoires in COVID-19. This table comes from immunoSEQ multiplex PCR, and its TCRdb copy is limited to in-frame clones, with some not included. The table includes about 210,000 clones, 81% detected once. Sequenced sample: PBMCs or T cells enriched from blood (not recorded which). The receptors shown here come from a woman aged 50 to 65 with acute COVID-19.

The chain employs TRBV3-1 (or the pseudogene TRBV3-2) and TRBJ1-2; D is unresolved. This CDR3 comprises 15 residues. V was shortened by 4 bases and J by 5 bases, with 17 bases between the two germline ends. Per the germline V gene, CDR1 is LGHDT and CDR2 is YNNKEL (reference sequence). The DNA of the CDR3 is TGTGCCAGCAGCCCCCCCGGCAGGAATATTTATGGCTACACCTTC. It yields the protein CASSPPGRNIYGYTF.

The sample holds one count of this clone. V gene TRBV5-4 combines with J gene TRBJ1-1; 7 bases match TRBD1. This CDR3 has 15 residues. After removal of 4 bases from V and 3 bases from J, the junction contained 9 bases not matched to a gene. Germline values: CDR1 SGHNT, CDR2 YYREEE (reference sequence). The CDR3 loop reads CASSKTGTVDTEAFF. In nucleotides, the CDR3 is TGTGCCAGCAGCAAAACCGGGACAGTGGACACTGAAGCTTTCTTT.